This T cell receptor beta chain was observed in a study of blood T cell repertoires in COVID-19. Study summary: Acute and convalescent COVID-19 samples came from the United States, Italy and Spain. PBMCs, B-cell-depleted T cells, or T cells provided the cDNA or gDNA that made up the material.

Trimming cost V 6 bases and J 4 bases; bases outside gene matches: 1. There are 13 residues in the CDR3. Germline assignment: CDR1 SQVTM and CDR2 ANQGSEA. Per the original data handling: Reference gene primer amplification in the assay estimated nucleated cell counts. Sequencing used immunoSEQ multiplex PCR; TCRdb keeps in-frame clones, though not all of them. V and J calls and clone size are copied from that table; D and trimming were computed from the DNA. The sample has around 400,000 clones; around 89% are singletons. This clonotype was sampled from a man aged 40-49 years with acute or convalescent COVID-19. The V call is TRBV29-1, the J call TRBJ2-1, with 12 nucleotides matching TRBD2. The sample consisted of peripheral blood. The CDR3 sequence: CSVLAGGYNEQFF. The CDR3 nucleotides are TGCAGCGTACTAGCGGGAGGATACAATGAGCAGTTCTTC.